This T cell receptor beta chain is drawn from a study of blood T cell repertoires in COVID-19 (dated by TCRdb to about 2020). Turning to the overall study: Samples covering the acute and convalescent phases of COVID-19 were provided by collaborators in the United States, Italy and Spain. The material from the prospective study consisted of cDNA or gDNA derived from T cells, B-cell-depleted T cells, or PBMCs. Deeply sampled blood TCRbeta repertoires from subjects exposed to, actively infected with, or recovered from COVID-19 were included in the dataset. A freely available public database, intended as a resource for researchers studying the immune response to SARS-CoV-2, is where the repertoires were released. The samples were drawn from the first 160 participants of the ongoing ImmuneRACE study and from over a thousand subjects provided by 6 global collaborators. The sample metadata nearly always contained a de-identified subject ID, COVID-19 status, age in years and sex. HLA class I and class II types, where available, came from metadata supplied by the sample provider rather than from assay-based typing. General findings and caveats noted by the study authors: Clinical and demographic metadata were provided uncurated, with the amount varying by source and participant.

TCRbeta CDR3 regions were amplified from genomic DNA using the immunoSEQ Assay, a bias-controlled multiplex PCR. The authors' analysis ran thus. Within the assay, amplification of reference gene primers was used to estimate how many nucleated cells each sample contained. Sequence reads were collapsed and filtered to measure the absolute abundance of every unique TCRbeta CDR3 rearrangement. For each sample, productive Simpson clonality was calculated as the square root of Simpson's diversity index across productive rearrangements. TCRdb stores this immuneACCESS table with in-frame sequences only. Part of the clones is absent; in the studies checked, under half of the shortfall reflects unresolved V genes, and no reason is known for the rest. That table gives V, J and clone size, and the DNA gave D and trimming. This sample is represented by over 75,000 clones; approximately 89% of them were singletons. The ten top clones hold around 5% of the sample.

The CDR3 has 15 amino acids, counting the end cysteine and phenylalanine. Of the read, only the CDR3 DNA is kept; its 45 bases are in frame from base 1. Per the germline V gene, KGHSH is the CDR1 and LQKENI is the CDR2. Cut back by 4 bases and 4 bases, the V and J ends lie 15 bases apart. Regarding this clone: The clone's antigen remains unknown. Per-nucleotide qualities are absent, and no much larger clonotype sits a single base away.

Collaborating institutions collected whole blood in K2EDTA tubes following their own protocols. For TCRbeta analysis, collaborator samples were shipped as frozen whole blood, as isolated PBMCs, or as DNA extracted from either sample type. The source of this sequence is a woman over 75 with active COVID-19. The receptor chain draws on TRBV18 and TRBJ2-3; the D region possibly corresponds to TRBD1 (6 bases align). The sequenced sample consisted of peripheral blood. CDR3 reads: CASSHPDRFADTQYF. The DNA sequence reads TGTGCCAGCTCACACCCCGACAGGTTTGCAGATACGCAGTATTTT.